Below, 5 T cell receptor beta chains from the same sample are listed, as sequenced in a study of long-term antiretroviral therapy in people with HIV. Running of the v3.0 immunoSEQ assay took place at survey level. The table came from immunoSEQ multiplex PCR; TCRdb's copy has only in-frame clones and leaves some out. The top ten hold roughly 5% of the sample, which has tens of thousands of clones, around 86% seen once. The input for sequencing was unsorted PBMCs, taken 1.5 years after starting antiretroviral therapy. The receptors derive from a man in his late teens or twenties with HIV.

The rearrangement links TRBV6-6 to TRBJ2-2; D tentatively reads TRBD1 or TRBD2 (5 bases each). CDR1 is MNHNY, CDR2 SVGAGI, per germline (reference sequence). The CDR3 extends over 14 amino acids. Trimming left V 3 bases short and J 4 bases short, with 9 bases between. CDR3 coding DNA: TGTGCCAGCAGTTATGGGGGAAGCACCGGGGAGCTGTTTTTT. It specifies CASSYGGSTGELFF.

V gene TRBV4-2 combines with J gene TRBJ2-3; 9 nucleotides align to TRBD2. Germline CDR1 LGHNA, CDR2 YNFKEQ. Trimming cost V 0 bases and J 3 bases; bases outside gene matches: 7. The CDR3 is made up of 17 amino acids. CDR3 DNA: TGTGCCAGCAGCCAAGATCCGACTAGCGGACCGACAGATACGCAGTATTTT. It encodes CASSQDPTSGPTDTQYF.

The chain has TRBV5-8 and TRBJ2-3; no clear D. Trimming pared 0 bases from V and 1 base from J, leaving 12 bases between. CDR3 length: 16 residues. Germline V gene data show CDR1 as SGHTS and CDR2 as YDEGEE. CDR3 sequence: CASSLGLGTRTDTQYF. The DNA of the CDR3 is TGTGCCAGCAGCTTGGGCTTAGGCACCCGCACAGATACGCAGTATTTT.

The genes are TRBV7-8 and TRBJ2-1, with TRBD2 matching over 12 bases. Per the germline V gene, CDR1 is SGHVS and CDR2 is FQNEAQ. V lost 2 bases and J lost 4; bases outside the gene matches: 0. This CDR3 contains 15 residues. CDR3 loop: CASSLLAGGYNEQFF. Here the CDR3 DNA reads TGTGCCAGCAGCTTACTAGCGGGAGGGTACAATGAGCAGTTCTTC.

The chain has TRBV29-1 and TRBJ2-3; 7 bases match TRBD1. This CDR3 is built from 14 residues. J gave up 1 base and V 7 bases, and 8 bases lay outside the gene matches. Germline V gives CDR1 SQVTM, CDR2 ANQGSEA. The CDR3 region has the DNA TGCAGCGGCGACAGGGAAATAGGCACAGATACGCAGTATTTT. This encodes CSGDREIGTDTQYF.